This T cell receptor beta chain was captured by sequencing in a study of metastatic and nonmetastatic thyroid tumors. Study information: The authors compared repertoires across blood and tumor or nodule tissue from malignant and benign thyroid patients.

The authors' processing: In papillary thyroid cancer, a distant-metastasis classifier was built using CDR3 differences across clinicopathological groups. TCRdb re-analyzed the PCR reads through MiXCR. The V and J calls reflect TCRdb's pipeline rather than the authors' work. The data contain 50,000 or so clones, roughly 18% of them singletons. Every patient was untreated before thyroid surgery. This clone was found many times. Its antigen remains unknown. Study-wide findings and caveats: It was reportedly found that TCR beta diversity was significantly higher in malignant thyroid tumors than in benign nodules, a difference seen in both blood and tumor samples.

Germline loops: CDR1 KGHSY, CDR2 FQNENV. V dropped 0 bases and J dropped 7 bases, with 9 bases sitting between them. The CDR3 totals 13 residues. The V gene is TRBV16, the J gene TRBJ1-1, with a tentative D call TRBD1 (5 bases). Sequencing was carried out using blood. The sequence was collected from a female donor with papillary thyroid cancer or a benign thyroid nodule (not recorded which). Some clones in this sample may be carry-over from other donors' samples. CDR3 protein: CASSQSLGREAFF. The CDR3, as DNA: TGTGCCAGCAGCCAATCGTTGGGACGTGAAGCTTTCTTT.